A single sample gave rise to the 22 T cell receptor beta chains below, sequenced in a study of T-cell memory formation after mild COVID-19. MiXCR was run by TCRdb on the 5' RACE reads, yielding one entry per CDR3 protein. The sample lists roughly 250,000 distinct CDR3 sequences; 16% were seen once. Specimen: PBMCs or a T cell subset sorted from them (not recorded which). The receptor set was obtained from a man between 18 and 35 years old who had mild COVID-19 (a few samples of this study predate the infection). Cell type and time point are not known.

The rearrangement uses TRBV5-4 and TRBJ1-5; D is possibly TRBD1 (6 bases). CDR3 length equals 15 residues. From germline, CDR1 is SGHNT and CDR2 YYREEE (reference sequence). V lost 4 bases, J lost 1 base, and 12 bases lay in between. DNA for the CDR3: TGTGCCAGCAGCGAGGGGGGGGTAAGCAATCAGCCCCAGCATTTT. Translation gives CASSEGGVSNQPQHF.

This sequence joins TRBV4-1 and TRBJ1-2; D perhaps matches TRBD1 (6 bases). The V gene's germline CDR1 is MGHRA and CDR2 YSYEKL. V was clipped by 1 base and J by 8 bases, with 20 bases between them. CDR3 length: 16 amino acids. In nucleotides, the CDR3 is TGCGCCAGCAGCCAAGGGGGTAGGGGGGGAAGGAGCGGCTACACCTTC. Translated, it gives CASSQGGRGGRSGYTF.

V usage is TRBV9 and J usage is TRBJ2-2, with D tentatively TRBD2 (6 bases). CDR1 and CDR2 from the germline V gene are SGDLS and YYNGEE. Between the trimmed V and J ends, which lost 0 bases and 0 bases, there was a span of 12 bases. The CDR3 length is 17 residues. The CDR3 DNA follows: TGTGCCAGCAGCGTAGGAGGCGGGACTCCGAACACCGGGGAGCTGTTTTTT. Residues: CASSVGGGTPNTGELFF. Based on the CDR3 plus reference TRBV9 and TRBJ2-2, the full variable domain is DSGVTQTPKHLITATGQRVTLRCSPRSGDLSVYWYQQSLDQGLQFLIQYYNGEERAKGNILERFSAQQFPDLHSELNLSSLELGDSALYFCASSVGGGTPNTGELFFGEGSRLTVL.

The sample holds a few counts of this clonotype. This chain uses TRBV5-1 with TRBJ2-3, with D unclear. The CDR3 totals 14 residues. Germline CDR1 SGHRS, CDR2 YFSETQ. With 7 bases removed from V and 4 bases from J, the gap between germline ends came to 16 bases. This chain's CDR3 is CASAELGRPDTQYF. The CDR3 bases are TGCGCCAGCGCAGAGCTGGGTCGGCCAGATACGCAGTATTTT.

The V and J genes are TRBV9 and TRBJ2-5, with D perhaps given as TRBD1 or TRBD2 (6 bases each). The CDR3 runs 16 residues. Germline loops: CDR1 SGDLS, CDR2 YYNGEE. The V and J ends lost 0 bases and 9 bases respectively, with 21 bases between them. The CDR3: CASSVGGAASPESQYF. The CDR3 DNA follows: TGTGCCAGCAGCGTAGGGGGGGCCGCATCTCCGGAGTCCCAGTACTTC. The full variable domain, in which reference TRBV9 and TRBJ2-5 provide the parts outside the CDR3, is DSGVTQTPKHLITATGQRVTLRCSPRSGDLSVYWYQQSLDQGLQFLIQYYNGEERAKGNILERFSAQQFPDLHSELNLSSLELGDSALYFCASSVGGAASPESQYFGPGTRLLVL.

In its sample, this clonotype was seen a few times. The V gene is TRBV2, the J gene TRBJ2-5; D is unresolved. The CDR3 runs to 13 residues. Trimming pared 2 bases from V and 9 bases from J, leaving 13 bases between. CDR1 is SNHLY and CDR2 is FYNNEI in the germline V gene. The CDR3, as DNA: TGTGCCAGCAGTGAAAACAGCAATGGGCCCCAGTACTTC. Translated, it gives CASSENSNGPQYF. Based on the CDR3 plus reference TRBV2 and TRBJ2-5, the full variable domain is EPEVTQTPSHQVTQMGQEVILRCVPISNHLYFYWYRQILGQKVEFLVSFYNNEISEKSEIFDDQFSVERPDGSNFTLKIRSTKLEDSAMYFCASSENSNGPQYFGPGTRLLVL.

This clonotype was picked up one time. The V and J genes are TRBV4-2 and TRBJ2-1, with 14 bases fitting TRBD2. Germline assignment: CDR1 LGHNA and CDR2 YNFKEQ. CDR3 length: 16 amino acids. The J segment lost 8 bases and the V segment lost 4 bases, leaving 7 bases of the junction unmatched. The CDR3 DNA reads as TGTGCCAGCAGCCCTCGGGGGACTAGCGGGGGTGATGAGCAGTTCTTC. This gives the protein CASSPRGTSGGDEQFF.

This clonotype was counted only a few times. The CDR3 nucleotides are TGCGCCAGCAGCCCGGAGGGGCGGCACCAAGAGACCCAGTACTTC. It encodes CASSPEGRHQETQYF. The chain recombines TRBV5-1 with TRBJ2-5, with TRBD2 as a possible D gene (6 bases). The CDR3 runs 15 residues. Trimming removed 4 bases from V and 0 bases from J, with 13 bases in between. Per germline, CDR1 SGHRS and CDR2 YFSETQ.

This clonotype was observed a few times. This sequence joins TRBV5-4 and TRBJ2-7, with 11 bases lining up with TRBD2. Trimming took 4 bases from V and 7 from J; bases not matched to a gene: 10. There are 15 residues in the CDR3. Germline CDR1 reads SGHNT; CDR2 reads YYREEE (reference sequence). The chain's CDR3 is CASSVAGGYYAEQYF. The CDR3 DNA reads TGTGCCAGCAGCGTAGCGGGGGGGTACTACGCGGAGCAGTACTTC.

V and J are TRBV4-3 and TRBJ2-1, with a tentative D call TRBD2 (7 bases). Germline CDR1 reads LGHNA; CDR2 reads YSLEER. Trimming shortened V by 0 bases and J by 0 bases, and 9 bases separated the two germline ends. The CDR3 contains 16 residues. CDR3 DNA sequence: TGCGCCAGCAGCCAAGATAGGGGGGGCTCCTACAATGAGCAGTTCTTC. As protein: CASSQDRGGSYNEQFF.

There are many counts of this clonotype. The chain links TRBV12-3 or TRBV12-4 to TRBJ2-1, with 12 nucleotides matching TRBD1. The ends lost 7 bases at V and 6 bases at J; junction bases unmatched: 7. The CDR3 covers 15 residues. The CDR3 DNA follows: TGTGCCAGCATCGCCCCGGGACAGGGGGCCAATGAGCAGTTCTTC. The encoded protein is CASIAPGQGANEQFF.

V and J are TRBV9 and TRBJ1-1; D possibly corresponds to TRBD1 (5 bases). The germline CDR1 and CDR2 sequences are SGDLS and YYNGEE. Trimming took 3 bases from V and 1 from J, leaving 16 bases between them. CDR3 length: 16 residues. The CDR3 region is CASSENGDGKNTEAFF. CDR3 bases: TGTGCCAGCAGCGAGAATGGGGACGGAAAGAACACTGAAGCTTTCTTT.

This clonotype was found many times. V usage is TRBV7-2 and J usage is TRBJ2-5, with 7 bases that match TRBD2. Looked up from germline, CDR1 is SGHTA and CDR2 is FQGNSA. CDR3 length: 15 residues. V lost 5 bases and J lost 7; bases outside the gene matches: 13. Written as DNA, the CDR3 is TGTGCCAGCAGCCCAATCCGAGGGAGGGTAGGGACCCAGTACTTC. Protein sequence: CASSPIRGRVGTQYF. Complete variable domain (other parts from reference TRBV7-2 and TRBJ2-5): GAGVSQSPSNKVTEKGKDVELRCDPISGHTALYWYRQSLGQGLEFLIYFQGNSAPDKSGLPSDRFSAERTGGSVSTLTIQRTQQEDSAVYLCASSPIRGRVGTQYFGPGTRLLVL.

In its sample, this clonotype was seen a few times. The rearrangement uses TRBV6-1 and TRBJ1-3; weak D call: TRBD1 (5 bases). CDR3 length: 17 amino acids. Germline loops: CDR1 MNHNS, CDR2 SASEGT. V was shortened by 2 bases and J by 0 bases, with 14 bases between the two germline ends. The CDR3 DNA reads as TGTGCCAGCAGTGAATTGAGGGGCAGGAGCTCTGGAAACACCATATATTTT. Protein sequence: CASSELRGRSSGNTIYF.

This clonotype was seen only a few times. The J gene is TRBJ2-5, the V gene TRBV6-5, with 8 bases that match TRBD1. The CDR3 sequence is 16 residues long. Germline CDR1 and CDR2: MNHEY and SVGAGI. J gave up 1 base and V 6 bases, and 10 bases lay outside the gene matches. In DNA, the CDR3 is TGTGCCAGCAGCCATACAGGGGGTCTTGCCCAAGAGACCCAGTACTTC. This codes for CASSHTGGLAQETQYF.

The sample holds a few counts of this clonotype. The V and J genes are TRBV10-3 and TRBJ2-7; 9 bases map to TRBD1. J lost 3 bases, V lost 10 bases, and 4 bases had no gene match. Germline V lookup: CDR1 ENHRY, CDR2 SYGVKD. The CDR3 runs to 12 residues. The CDR3 sequence: CATGQGLYEQYV. The CDR3 nucleotides read TGTGCCACCGGACAGGGGCTCTACGAGCAGTACGTC.

The rearrangement uses TRBV29-1 and TRBJ2-3; TRBD1 matches 8 bases. V lost 4 bases and J lost 5; bases outside the gene matches: 8. CDR1 and CDR2 from the germline V gene are SQVTM and ANQGSEA. The CDR3 totals 14 residues. CDR3 in amino acids: CSVGPTGAGDTQYF. The DNA for the CDR3 is TGCAGCGTTGGTCCGACAGGGGCCGGAGATACGCAGTATTTT.

This clonotype was observed a handful of times. The gene calls are TRBV27 and TRBJ1-2; 7 positions match TRBD1. This CDR3 is built from 14 residues. The J segment lost 3 bases and the V segment lost 5 bases, leaving 6 bases of the junction unmatched. Germline V lookup: CDR1 MNHEY, CDR2 SMNVEV (reference sequence). For the CDR3, the DNA is TGTGCCAGCAGTCCATACGACAGGGACTATGGCTACACCTTC. Its translation is CASSPYDRDYGYTF.

This clonotype was observed a few times. The chain uses TRBV18 and TRBJ2-7, with 9 bases fitting TRBD2. The V segment lost 5 bases and the J segment 4 bases; nucleotides outside the gene matches: 9. This CDR3 is 15 amino acids long. Germline V lookup: CDR1 KGHSH, CDR2 LQKENI. The CDR3 protein is CASSAPGLAGYEQYF. CDR3 sequence (DNA): TGTGCCAGCTCAGCCCCGGGACTAGCCGGGTACGAGCAGTACTTC. Filled out from reference TRBV18 and TRBJ2-7, the complete variable domain reads NAGVMQNPRHLVRRRGQEARLRCSPMKGHSHVYWYRQLPEEGLKFMVYLQKENIIDESGMPKERFSAEFPKEGPSILRIQQVVRGDSAAYFCASSAPGLAGYEQYFGPGTRLTVT.

A remark on this clonotype: Just one base apart from a much larger clone, this may be a read error. The chain carries TRBV24-1 and TRBJ2-2, with 9 bases matching TRBD1. This CDR3 has 15 amino acids. The germline V gene has CDR1 KGHDR and CDR2 SFDVKD. DNA of the CDR3: TGTGCCAACAGTGATCGGGACAGGGACACCGGGGAGCTGTTTTTT. Its protein product is CANSDRDRDTGELFF.

The chain uses TRBV2 and TRBJ1-2; TRBD1 might be the D (5 bases). Germline V lookup: CDR1 SNHLY, CDR2 FYNNEI. The V end lost 8 bases, the J end lost 7 bases, and 20 bases lay between the germline ends. The CDR3 extends over 14 amino acids. In nucleotides, the CDR3 is TGTGCCAGCGCGAGGGTCGGGACTGCCCCTGGCTACACCTTC. The encoded protein is CASARVGTAPGYTF.

This clonotype showed up just a few times. This sequence joins TRBV2 and TRBJ1-6, with 9 bases identical to TRBD1. CDR1 SNHLY and CDR2 FYNNEI come from the germline V gene. This CDR3 has 15 amino acids. V trimming: 1 base; J trimming: 10 bases; junction bases outside the gene matches: 5. CDR3 amino acids: CASSEGTGEGSPLHF. The CDR3 region has the DNA TGTGCCAGCAGTGAAGGGACAGGGGAGGGCTCACCCCTCCACTTT. Based on the CDR3 plus reference TRBV2 and TRBJ1-6, the full variable domain is EPEVTQTPSHQVTQMGQEVILRCVPISNHLYFYWYRQILGQKVEFLVSFYNNEISEKSEIFDDQFSVERPDGSNFTLKIRSTKLEDSAMYFCASSEGTGEGSPLHFGNGTRLTVT.